This TCR beta chain was profiled in a study of cytomegalovirus exposure and HLA in healthy donors. Comments on this clone: Its antigen is still unknown.

Regarding the study as a whole: An analysis was carried out later, and it reportedly showed fewer N-insertions in an Asian-associated ancestry cluster than the roughly 670-donor mean.

The CDR3 runs to 16 residues. The PCR made use of 60 Vbeta and 13 Jbeta primers. Using immunoSEQ multiplex PCR, the repertoire was profiled, and TCRdb retains in-frame clones only, with some absent. The data show roughly 86,000 clones, roughly 60% seen once. This sequence joins TRBV1 and TRBJ2-5; TRBD2, as called in the table, went unchecked against the DNA. TRBV1 is a pseudogene. The receptor's source is a woman in her fifties or sixties in good health and CMV-seropositive. Source material: PBMCs. The CDR3 DNA is TGCACCAGCAGCCACCGTATCCGATCGGGTGGAGAGACCCAGTACTTC. Protein: CTSSHRIRSGGETQYF.